One sample yielded the 24 T cell receptor beta chains listed below, sequenced in a study of T cell responses to AZD1222 COVID-19 vaccine (dated by TCRdb to the early 2020s). The protocol used for the library was the immunoSEQ multiplex PCR assay. TCRdb took over this immuneACCESS table, retaining in-frame rearrangements with V and J assigned. Such tables are incomplete; in checked studies, under half of the missing clones stem from an unresolved V gene, and the remainder is unexplained. For this sample the table gives around 180,000 clones, of which around nine tenths were detected only once. The ten biggest clones cover 0.45% to 0.55% of the sample. The time point label here, explained by the study, means: baseline before first vaccination. The starting material was peripheral blood, obtained on day 0 of AZD1222 vaccination. The source is an adult in good health.

The rearrangement uses TRBV9 and TRBJ2-3; 8 bases match TRBD2. V was pared by 3 bases and J by 3 bases, with 6 bases of the junction left unmatched. Germline lookup yields CDR1 SGDLS and CDR2 YYNGEE. The CDR3 has 15 amino acids. CDR3 DNA sequence: TGTGCCAGCAGCGATAGCGGGATAAGGACAGATACGCAGTATTTT. Amino acids: CASSDSGIRTDTQYF.

V usage is TRBV9 and J usage is TRBJ1-4; 7 bases line up with TRBD1. Looked up from germline, CDR1 is SGDLS and CDR2 is YYNGEE. The V segment lost 6 bases and the J segment 0 bases; nucleotides outside the gene matches: 8. The CDR3 totals 16 residues. CDR3 nucleotides: TGTGCCAGCACTCGAGGGGGCGACACAACTAATGAAAAACTGTTTTTT. This gives the protein CASTRGGDTTNEKLFF.

V usage is TRBV7-2 and J usage is TRBJ1-1, with a possible D match to TRBD1 (5 bases). This CDR3 is built from 14 residues. Germline lookup yields CDR1 SGHTA and CDR2 FQGNSA. V shed 0 bases and J shed 3 bases, with 8 bases lying between them. The chain's CDR3 is CASSLARAHTEAFF. The CDR3 nucleotides read TGTGCCAGCAGCTTAGCCAGGGCCCACACTGAAGCTTTCTTT.

In its sample, this clone was seen a few times. The J gene is TRBJ1-1, the V gene TRBV7-8; 11 nucleotides align to TRBD1. This CDR3 region has 16 residues. Germline V gene data show CDR1 as SGHVS and CDR2 as FQNEAQ. V shed 5 bases and J 1 base; nucleotides not matched to a gene: 6. The chain's CDR3 is CASSLRDRGSNTEAFF. DNA for the CDR3: TGTGCCAGCAGCCTCCGGGACAGGGGGTCGAACACTGAAGCTTTCTTT.

The chain couples TRBV6-5 to TRBJ1-6; 8 nucleotides match TRBD1. Germline V lookup: CDR1 MNHEY, CDR2 SVGAGI. The CDR3 length is 13 residues. The ends lost 6 bases at V and 10 bases at J; junction bases unmatched: 5. The CDR3 region is CASRMTGASPLHF. CDR3 nucleotides: TGTGCCAGCAGGATGACAGGGGCCTCACCCCTCCACTTT.

The gene calls are TRBV7-2 and TRBJ1-1, with a tentative D call TRBD1 (6 bases). Germline lookup yields CDR1 SGHTA and CDR2 FQGNSA. The CDR3 totals 15 residues. The V end lost 1 base, the J end lost 3 bases, and 12 bases lay between the germline ends. CDR3 sequence reads: CASSLGARGYTEAFF. CDR3 sequence (DNA): TGTGCCAGCAGCTTAGGTGCCAGGGGTTACACTGAAGCTTTCTTT.

This chain links TRBV5-1 with TRBJ1-2, with TRBD1 as a possible D gene (6 bases). CDR1 and CDR2 from the germline V gene are SGHRS and YFSETQ. The CDR3 has 14 residues. The V end was cut by 0 bases, the J end by 7 bases, with 13 bases between. The CDR3: CASSLDQGQGGYTF. CDR3 in DNA: TGCGCCAGCAGCTTGGATCAGGGACAAGGTGGCTACACCTTC.

The genes are TRBV6-4 and TRBJ2-1, with D perhaps given as TRBD1 or TRBD2 (5 bases each). V dropped 2 bases and J dropped 0 bases, with 8 bases sitting between them. Per germline, CDR1 MRHNA and CDR2 SNTAGT. The CDR3 spans 15 residues. The CDR3 DNA is TGTGCCAGCAGTGACGGGACGAGCTCCTACAATGAGCAGTTCTTC. Amino acid sequence: CASSDGTSSYNEQFF.

This rearrangement joins TRBV5-1 to TRBJ2-7; 9 bases agree with TRBD1. The length of the CDR3 is 14 residues. Trimming removed 4 bases from V and 4 bases from J; junction bases left unmatched: 6. CDR1 and CDR2 from the germline V gene are SGHRS and YFSETQ. The CDR3 reads CASSVDRGWYEQYF. DNA for the CDR3: TGCGCCAGCAGCGTCGACAGGGGGTGGTACGAGCAGTACTTC.

The rearrangement joins TRBV6-5 to TRBJ1-1; D is uncertain. CDR3 length equals 12 residues. V lost 9 bases and J 0 bases, leaving 8 bases between the germline ends. Germline V gives CDR1 MNHEY, CDR2 SVGAGI. CDR3 nucleotides: TGTGCCAGGGGTTCCATGAACACTGAAGCTTTCTTT. Protein: CARGSMNTEAFF.

This chain connects TRBV19 to TRBJ1-4; D is ambiguous. The germline V gene encodes CDR1 LNHDA and CDR2 SQIVND (reference sequence). The CDR3 is 15 amino acids. Trimming stripped 5 bases from V and 4 bases from J, with 14 bases between. In DNA, the CDR3 is TGTGCCAGTAGTGGGTCCGCAGAAATTAATGAAAAACTGTTTTTT. Translated: CASSGSAEINEKLFF.

This clone was detected only a few times. The chain combines TRBV11-2 with TRBJ2-5, with D perhaps TRBD1 (6 bases). CDR1 and CDR2 from the germline V gene are SGHAT and FQNNGV. The CDR3 totals 13 residues. Trimming stripped 5 bases from V and 5 bases from J, with 12 bases between. CDR3 loop: CASSPGAAETQYF. For the CDR3, the DNA is TGTGCCAGCAGCCCAGGGGCGGCGGAGACCCAGTACTTC. The variable domain in full, with the rest retrieved from reference TRBV11-2 and TRBJ2-5, is EAGVAQSPRYKIIEKRQSVAFWCNPISGHATLYWYQQILGQGPKLLIQFQNNGVVDDSQLPKDRFSAERLKGVDSTLKIQPAKLEDSAVYLCASSPGAAETQYFGPGTRLLVL.

The V call is TRBV14, the J call TRBJ2-5, with 8 bases fitting TRBD2. Germline trimming cut 1 base from V and 5 bases from J; bases unmatched to any gene: 3. The V gene's germline CDR1 is SGHDN and CDR2 FVKESK. The CDR3 runs 14 residues. CDR3 sequence (DNA): TGTGCCAGCAGCCAAGGGACTAGCTTCGAGACCCAGTACTTC. Translated, it gives CASSQGTSFETQYF.

The J gene is TRBJ2-3, the V gene TRBV5-1, with 16 bases that match TRBD2. V shed 3 bases and J 4 bases; nucleotides not matched to a gene: 14. This CDR3 region has 20 residues. Germline V gene data show CDR1 as SGHRS and CDR2 as YFSETQ. CDR3 nucleotide sequence: TGCGCCAGCAGCTCCCTGGGGGGACTAGCGGGAGGGTACAGCGCAGATACGCAGTATTTT. Translating gives CASSSLGGLAGGYSADTQYF.

V gene TRBV30 combines with J gene TRBJ2-3; TRBD2 agrees at 7 bases. Losses at the gene ends were 8 bases for V and 8 bases for J; bases not matched to a gene: 7. The germline V gene has CDR1 GTSNPN and CDR2 SVGIG (reference sequence). The length of the CDR3 is 11 residues. The CDR3: CAQTGGFTQYF. The CDR3 DNA follows: TGTGCCCAGACCGGGGGGTTTACGCAGTATTTT.

V is TRBV5-4 and J is TRBJ2-7, with TRBD1 as a possible D gene (5 bases). The CDR3 covers 14 residues. CDR1 is SGHNT, CDR2 YYREEE, per germline (reference sequence). Trimming cost V 2 bases and J 3 bases, with 12 bases left between them. In nucleotides, the CDR3 is TGTGCCAGCAGCTTCCTGCTAGGGGACTACGAGCAGTACTTC. Its translation is CASSFLLGDYEQYF.

On this clone itself: This sample also contains other DNA sequences that code for the same CDR3. CDR3 sequence reads: CASSLGGYEQYF. DNA of the CDR3: TGCGCCAGCAGCTTGGGTGGGTACGAGCAGTACTTC. This rearrangement joins TRBV5-1 to TRBJ2-7; D is ambiguous. V was trimmed by 0 bases and J by 4 bases, leaving 5 bases between them. Germline-derived CDR1 and CDR2 are SGHRS and YFSETQ. The CDR3 has 12 residues.

The rearrangement joins TRBV30 to TRBJ2-7; maybe TRBD2 (6 bases). V dropped 1 base and J dropped 6 bases, with 10 bases sitting between them. CDR1 and CDR2 (germline): GTSNPN, SVGIG (reference sequence). This CDR3 is built from 12 residues. The CDR3 DNA follows: TGTGCCTGGAGTGATATGCGGGGCGAGCAGTACTTC. This gives the protein CAWSDMRGEQYF.

The chain couples TRBV29-1 to TRBJ1-5; 7 bases match TRBD1. CDR1 is SQVTM, CDR2 ANQGSEA, per germline. The J segment lost 5 bases and the V segment lost 6 bases, leaving 7 bases of the junction unmatched. The CDR3 spans 13 residues. Here the CDR3 DNA reads TGCAGCGTCTGGGACAGCCGGGATCAGCCCCAGCATTTT. Its protein product is CSVWDSRDQPQHF.

V and J are TRBV18 and TRBJ2-2; possibly TRBD1 for D (6 bases). Trimming pared 6 bases from V and 1 base from J, leaving 9 bases between. The CDR3 loop spans 14 amino acids. Germline CDR1 KGHSH, CDR2 LQKENI. CDR3 bases: TGTGCCAGCTCCCCGACAGGGAACACCGGGGAGCTGTTTTTT. Its translation: CASSPTGNTGELFF.

This CDR3 reads CASSRDRAGNTIYF. The CDR3 DNA reads TGCGCCAGCAGCCGCGACAGGGCAGGAAACACCATATATTTT. This rearrangement joins TRBV5-1 to TRBJ1-3; 7 bases match TRBD1. V trimming: 4 bases; J trimming: 4 bases; junction bases outside the gene matches: 5. Per germline, CDR1 SGHRS and CDR2 YFSETQ. The CDR3 contains 14 residues.

The rearrangement links TRBV18 to TRBJ1-5; the D gene is possibly TRBD1 (5 bases). Trimming took off 6 bases at V and 4 bases at J, with 13 bases between the two ends. This CDR3 spans 14 amino acids. The V gene's germline CDR1 is KGHSH and CDR2 LQKENI. CDR3 amino acids: CASSFSGVNQPQHF. The CDR3 DNA is TGTGCCAGCTCTTTTTCGGGGGTGAATCAGCCCCAGCATTTT. Drawing the rest from reference TRBV18 and TRBJ1-5, the complete variable domain is NAGVMQNPRHLVRRRGQEARLRCSPMKGHSHVYWYRQLPEEGLKFMVYLQKENIIDESGMPKERFSAEFPKEGPSILRIQQVVRGDSAAYFCASSFSGVNQPQHFGDGTRLSIL.

The chain couples TRBV6-5 to TRBJ1-1, with D possibly matching TRBD1 (6 bases). Germline CDR1 and CDR2: MNHEY and SVGAGI. Trimming cost V 0 bases and J 1 base, with 12 bases left between them. The CDR3 is 16 amino acids. CDR3: CASSYSLGRGNTEAFF. The CDR3 region has the DNA TGTGCCAGCAGTTACTCGTTAGGCAGGGGGAACACTGAAGCTTTCTTT.

The V and J genes are TRBV6-6 and TRBJ1-2, with TRBD1 matching 8 bases. This CDR3 contains 14 residues. Germline-derived CDR1 and CDR2 are MNHNY and SVGAGI (reference sequence). With 6 bases clipped from V and 8 bases from J, the junction kept 11 bases outside the gene matches. The CDR3 DNA follows: TGTGCCAGCAGCCCCCCCGGACAGGGTAGGGGCTACACCTTC. It specifies CASSPPGQGRGYTF.